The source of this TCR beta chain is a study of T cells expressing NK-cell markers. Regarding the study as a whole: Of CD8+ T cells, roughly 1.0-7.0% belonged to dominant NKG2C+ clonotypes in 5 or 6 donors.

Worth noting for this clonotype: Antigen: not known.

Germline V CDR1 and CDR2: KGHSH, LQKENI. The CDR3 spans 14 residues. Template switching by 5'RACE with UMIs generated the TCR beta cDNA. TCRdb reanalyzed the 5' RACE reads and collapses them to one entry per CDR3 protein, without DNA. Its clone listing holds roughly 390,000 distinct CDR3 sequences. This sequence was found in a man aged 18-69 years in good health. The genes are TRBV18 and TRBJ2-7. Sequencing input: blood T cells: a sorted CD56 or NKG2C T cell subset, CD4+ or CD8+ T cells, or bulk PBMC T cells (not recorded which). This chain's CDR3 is CASSPENNPYEQYF.